These T cell receptor beta chains were read from a single sample in a study of blood T cell repertoires in COVID-19. Sequencing was performed with immunoSEQ multiplex PCR; in TCRdb, only in-frame clones are kept and a portion is missing. The top ten clones hold roughly 7% of a sample with around 170,000 clones, roughly nine tenths of them seen once. Material: PBMCs or T cells enriched from blood (not recorded which). The receptors originated from a woman in her 50s who had recovered from COVID-19. The CDR3 runs from the conserved cysteine through the conserved F or W. The D gene is left open where the match is weak. For some rows the clone size is stated as once, few or many, or as a class when expanded; others skip it.

clone_size: -; v_call: TRBV5-1; d_call: -; j_call: TRBJ2-7; cdr3_aa: CASSLVISGNYEQYF; cdr3_nt: TGCGCCAGCAGCTTGGTTATTAGCGGTAACTACGAGCAGTACTTC
clone_size: -; v_call: TRBV4-1; d_call: -; j_call: TRBJ2-6; cdr3_aa: CASSQDPTGAGANVLTF; cdr3_nt: TGCGCCAGCAGCCAAGACCCCACGGGTGCTGGGGCCAACGTCCTGACTTTC
clone_size: -; v_call: TRBV19; d_call: -; j_call: TRBJ2-7; cdr3_aa: CASSIAGEQTYEQYF; cdr3_nt: TGTGCCAGTAGTATAGCTGGCGAACAGACCTACGAGCAGTACTTC
clone_size: -; v_call: TRBV3-1/TRBV3-2; d_call: TRBD2; j_call: TRBJ2-1; cdr3_aa: CASSQGGLAGLDYNEQFF; cdr3_nt: TGTGCCAGCAGCCAAGGGGGACTAGCGGGATTGGACTACAATGAGCAGTTCTTC
clone_size: -; v_call: TRBV28; d_call: TRBD1; j_call: TRBJ2-7; cdr3_aa: CASSSSGTGTYEQYF; cdr3_nt: TGTGCCAGCAGTTCGTCCGGGACAGGGACCTACGAGCAGTACTTC
clone_size: -; v_call: TRBV20-1; d_call: -; j_call: TRBJ2-2; cdr3_aa: CSASTGEGTGELFF; cdr3_nt: TGCAGTGCTAGTACGGGAGAGGGTACCGGGGAGCTGTTTTTT
clone_size: -; v_call: TRBV11-3; d_call: -; j_call: TRBJ2-1; cdr3_aa: CASSQSRGGEQFF; cdr3_nt: TGTGCCAGCAGCCAATCAAGGGGGGGTGAGCAGTTCTTC
clone_size: -; v_call: TRBV7-2; d_call: TRBD1; j_call: TRBJ1-6; cdr3_aa: CASSSPTGVGSPLHF; cdr3_nt: TGTGCCAGCAGCTCACCCACAGGGGTAGGATCACCCCTCCACTTT
clone_size: few; v_call: TRBV28; d_call: TRBD1; j_call: TRBJ1-5; cdr3_aa: CASSLQGGNQPQHF; cdr3_nt: TGTGCCAGCAGTTTACAGGGGGGCAATCAGCCCCAGCATTTT
clone_size: -; v_call: TRBV13; d_call: -; j_call: TRBJ2-2; cdr3_aa: CASSLSGLQRAGELFF; cdr3_nt: TGTGCCAGCAGCTTATCGGGACTCCAAAGGGCCGGGGAGCTGTTTTTT
clone_size: -; v_call: TRBV28; d_call: -; j_call: TRBJ2-3; cdr3_aa: CASRLTDTQYF; cdr3_nt: TGTGCCAGCAGACTTACAGATACGCAGTATTTT
clone_size: -; v_call: TRBV3-1/TRBV3-2; d_call: -; j_call: TRBJ2-6; cdr3_aa: CASSQVAGSRSGANVLTF; cdr3_nt: TGTGCCAGCAGCCAAGTCGCGGGCAGCCGCTCTGGGGCCAACGTCCTGACTTTC
clone_size: once; v_call: TRBV7-9; d_call: -; j_call: TRBJ2-5; cdr3_aa: CASSLSAGPETQYF; cdr3_nt: TGTGCCAGCAGCTTATCGGCAGGGCCAGAGACCCAGTACTTC
clone_size: -; v_call: TRBV7-8; d_call: TRBD2; j_call: TRBJ2-3; cdr3_aa: CASSRGLAGDTQYF; cdr3_nt: TGTGCCAGCAGCCGGGGACTAGCAGGAGATACGCAGTATTTT
clone_size: -; v_call: TRBV7-9; d_call: TRBD1; j_call: TRBJ1-1; cdr3_aa: CASSQGQAARTEAFF; cdr3_nt: TGTGCCAGCAGCCAAGGACAGGCGGCTAGGACTGAAGCTTTCTTT
clone_size: -; v_call: TRBV15; d_call: -; j_call: TRBJ2-6; cdr3_aa: CATSPRDFGANVLTF; cdr3_nt: TGTGCCACCAGCCCCCGGGACTTCGGGGCCAACGTCCTGACTTTC
clone_size: -; v_call: TRBV21-1; d_call: -; j_call: TRBJ1-2; cdr3_aa: CASSKDGQGNYGYTF; cdr3_nt: TGTGCCAGCAGCAAAGACGGACAGGGGAACTATGGCTACACCTTC
clone_size: few; v_call: TRBV3-1/TRBV3-2; d_call: -; j_call: TRBJ2-3; cdr3_aa: CASSQDLVITDTQYF; cdr3_nt: TGTGCCAGCAGCCAAGATTTAGTTATCACAGATACGCAGTATTTT
clone_size: -; v_call: TRBV7-8; d_call: -; j_call: TRBJ1-6; cdr3_aa: CASSLALMGQGGSPLHF; cdr3_nt: TGTGCCAGCAGCTTAGCGCTAATGGGGCAGGGTGGTTCACCCCTCCACTTT
clone_size: -; v_call: TRBV7-2; d_call: -; j_call: TRBJ2-1; cdr3_aa: CASSPQTSNNEQFF; cdr3_nt: TGTGCCAGCAGCCCCCAGACTAGTAACAATGAGCAGTTCTTC
clone_size: once; v_call: TRBV28; d_call: TRBD1; j_call: TRBJ2-4; cdr3_aa: CASRDGTVKNIQYF; cdr3_nt: TGTGCCAGCAGGGACGGGACAGTCAAAAACATTCAGTACTTC
clone_size: -; v_call: TRBV5-1; d_call: TRBD1; j_call: TRBJ2-1; cdr3_aa: CASSLRAGGEQFF; cdr3_nt: TGCGCCAGCAGCTTGAGGGCAGGGGGTGAGCAGTTCTTC
clone_size: -; v_call: TRBV6-5; d_call: TRBD1; j_call: TRBJ1-5; cdr3_aa: CASRGTGNQPQHF; cdr3_nt: TGTGCCAGCAGAGGGACAGGGAACCAGCCCCAGCATTTT
clone_size: -; v_call: TRBV11-3; d_call: -; j_call: TRBJ2-5; cdr3_aa: CASSRAGGALGQETQYF; cdr3_nt: TGTGCCAGCAGTAGGGCTGGCGGGGCATTGGGTCAAGAGACCCAGTACTTC
clone_size: -; v_call: TRBV11-2; d_call: -; j_call: TRBJ1-1; cdr3_aa: CASQAPGRMNTEAFF; cdr3_nt: TGTGCCAGCCAAGCCCCAGGCCGAATGAACACTGAAGCTTTCTTT
clone_size: -; v_call: TRBV6-6; d_call: -; j_call: TRBJ1-1; cdr3_aa: CASSPQGPNTEAFF; cdr3_nt: TGTGCCAGCAGTCCGCAGGGGCCGAACACTGAAGCTTTCTTT
clone_size: -; v_call: TRBV10-1; d_call: TRBD1; j_call: TRBJ1-2; cdr3_aa: CASSRDRASGYTF; cdr3_nt: TGCGCCAGCAGTCGGGACAGGGCCTCTGGCTACACCTTC
clone_size: -; v_call: TRBV7-2; d_call: TRBD2; j_call: TRBJ2-7; cdr3_aa: CASSWTSGRWSYEQYF; cdr3_nt: TGTGCCAGCAGCTGGACTAGCGGGAGATGGTCCTACGAGCAGTACTTC
clone_size: -; v_call: TRBV2; d_call: TRBD2; j_call: TRBJ2-1; cdr3_aa: CASRVELAGDQFF; cdr3_nt: TGTGCCAGCAGGGTGGAGCTAGCGGGAGATCAGTTCTTC
clone_size: once; v_call: TRBV4-1; d_call: TRBD2; j_call: TRBJ2-2; cdr3_aa: CASSPGLAGVFAGELFF; cdr3_nt: TGCGCCAGCAGCCCGGGACTAGCGGGAGTATTTGCCGGGGAGCTGTTTTTT
clone_size: -; v_call: TRBV19; d_call: TRBD1; j_call: TRBJ1-5; cdr3_aa: CASRKGTGGEQPQHF; cdr3_nt: TGTGCCAGTAGGAAGGGGACAGGCGGGGAGCAGCCCCAGCATTTT
clone_size: -; v_call: TRBV5-1; d_call: -; j_call: TRBJ1-1; cdr3_aa: CASSLGGRTEAFF; cdr3_nt: TGCGCCAGCAGCTTGGGGGGCAGGACTGAAGCTTTCTTT
clone_size: -; v_call: TRBV5-4; d_call: -; j_call: TRBJ1-5; cdr3_aa: CASSLVKGGQPQHF; cdr3_nt: TGTGCCAGCAGCTTGGTGAAGGGAGGTCAGCCCCAGCATTTT
clone_size: -; v_call: TRBV28; d_call: -; j_call: TRBJ1-3; cdr3_aa: CASAGSSYGGNTIYF; cdr3_nt: TGTGCCAGCGCGGGATCCTCGTATGGTGGAAACACCATATATTTT
clone_size: -; v_call: TRBV6-5; d_call: -; j_call: TRBJ2-7; cdr3_aa: CASSPPQDSAEQYF; cdr3_nt: TGTGCCAGCAGTCCCCCCCAAGACAGCGCCGAGCAGTACTTC
clone_size: once; v_call: TRBV18; d_call: TRBD2; j_call: TRBJ2-2; cdr3_aa: CASPSGTGGTGELFF; cdr3_nt: TGTGCCAGCCCCTCCGGGACGGGAGGAACCGGGGAGCTGTTTTTT
clone_size: -; v_call: TRBV7-2; d_call: -; j_call: TRBJ2-3; cdr3_aa: CASSLALSGTDTQYF; cdr3_nt: TGTGCCAGCAGCTTAGCTCTTAGCGGCACAGATACGCAGTATTTT
clone_size: -; v_call: TRBV7-9; d_call: -; j_call: TRBJ1-2; cdr3_aa: CASSLSGRQANYGYTF; cdr3_nt: TGTGCCAGCAGCTTAAGTGGCAGGCAAGCTAACTATGGCTACACCTTC
clone_size: -; v_call: TRBV23-1; d_call: TRBD1; j_call: TRBJ1-2; cdr3_aa: CASSQSRKGARNYGYTF; cdr3_nt: TGCGCCAGCAGTCAATCCAGGAAGGGGGCTAGGAACTATGGCTACACCTTC
clone_size: -; v_call: TRBV19; d_call: TRBD1; j_call: TRBJ2-7; cdr3_aa: CASSPGTGAYEQYF; cdr3_nt: TGTGCCAGTAGCCCCGGGACAGGGGCCTACGAGCAGTACTTC
clone_size: -; v_call: TRBV4-1; d_call: TRBD1; j_call: TRBJ1-3; cdr3_aa: CASSQGRTGTGNTIYF; cdr3_nt: TGCGCCAGCAGCCAAGGCCGGACAGGGACTGGAAACACCATATATTTT
clone_size: -; v_call: TRBV5-4; d_call: TRBD1; j_call: TRBJ1-2; cdr3_aa: CASSSQGADYGYTF; cdr3_nt: TGTGCCAGCAGCTCCCAGGGGGCGGACTATGGCTACACCTTC
clone_size: -; v_call: TRBV7-8; d_call: TRBD1; j_call: TRBJ2-7; cdr3_aa: CASSSPGQGSEQYF; cdr3_nt: TGTGCCAGCAGCTCCCCGGGACAGGGAAGCGAGCAGTACTTC
clone_size: few; v_call: TRBV10-2; d_call: -; j_call: TRBJ1-5; cdr3_aa: CASSEGPGGNQPQHF; cdr3_nt: TGCGCCAGCAGTGAGGGTCCGGGGGGCAATCAGCCCCAGCATTTT
clone_size: -; v_call: TRBV28; d_call: -; j_call: TRBJ1-2; cdr3_aa: CASSPPGFPRGYTF; cdr3_nt: TGTGCCAGCAGCCCCCCAGGCTTCCCTCGGGGCTACACCTTC
clone_size: -; v_call: TRBV27; d_call: -; j_call: TRBJ1-1; cdr3_aa: CASRIHQNTEAFF; cdr3_nt: TGTGCCAGCAGGATACACCAGAACACTGAAGCTTTCTTT
clone_size: once; v_call: TRBV12-5; d_call: TRBD1; j_call: TRBJ1-1; cdr3_aa: CASAADRGAFF; cdr3_nt: TGTGCTAGTGCCGCCGACAGGGGAGCTTTCTTT
clone_size: -; v_call: TRBV13; d_call: -; j_call: TRBJ1-2; cdr3_aa: CASSLGRGYYGYTF; cdr3_nt: TGTGCCAGCAGCTTAGGAAGGGGCTATTATGGCTACACCTTC
clone_size: -; v_call: TRBV7-9; d_call: TRBD1; j_call: TRBJ1-4; cdr3_aa: CASSADREYEKLFF; cdr3_nt: TGTGCCAGCAGCGCGGACAGGGAGTATGAAAAACTGTTTTTT
clone_size: -; v_call: TRBV19; d_call: -; j_call: TRBJ1-1; cdr3_aa: CASRTSGRMNTEAFF; cdr3_nt: TGTGCCAGTAGAACCAGCGGACGGATGAACACTGAAGCTTTCTTT
clone_size: -; v_call: TRBV24-1; d_call: -; j_call: TRBJ2-6; cdr3_aa: CATPRHRVASGANVLTF; cdr3_nt: TGTGCCACCCCTAGGCACCGGGTGGCCTCTGGGGCCAACGTCCTGACTTTC
clone_size: -; v_call: TRBV29-1; d_call: -; j_call: TRBJ2-6; cdr3_aa: CSVEGVSGANVLTF; cdr3_nt: TGCAGCGTTGAGGGAGTCTCTGGGGCCAACGTCCTGACTTTC
clone_size: -; v_call: TRBV6-2/TRBV6-3; d_call: TRBD2; j_call: TRBJ2-7; cdr3_aa: CASSNRARGLSYEQYF; cdr3_nt: TGTGCCAGCAGTAACCGGGCAAGGGGACTAAGCTACGAGCAGTACTTC
clone_size: -; v_call: TRBV29-1; d_call: TRBD1; j_call: TRBJ2-7; cdr3_aa: CSAGTGAYEQYF; cdr3_nt: TGCAGCGCGGGGACAGGAGCCTACGAGCAGTACTTC
clone_size: few; v_call: TRBV14; d_call: TRBD1; j_call: TRBJ2-7; cdr3_aa: CASSLRDSPNYEQYF; cdr3_nt: TGTGCCAGCAGCCTCCGGGACAGTCCGAACTACGAGCAGTACTTC
clone_size: -; v_call: TRBV19; d_call: -; j_call: TRBJ1-1; cdr3_aa: CASRNRVYTEAFF; cdr3_nt: TGTGCCAGTCGTAACAGGGTGTACACTGAAGCTTTCTTT